Listed below are T cell receptor beta chains from one sample, sequenced in a study of T-cell memory formation after mild COVID-19. MiXCR, run by TCRdb on the 5' RACE reads, gives a single entry per CDR3 protein. The sample gives about 400,000 distinct CDR3 sequences, 20% to 30% of which show up once; 8.8% is in the top ten. The sequenced sample consisted of PBMCs or a T cell subset sorted from them (not recorded which). All receptors come from an adult woman who had mild COVID-19 (a few samples of this study predate the infection). Cell type and time point are not known. The CDR3 runs from the conserved cysteine through the conserved F or W. The D gene is left open where the match is weak. Clone size appears in some rows only: once, few, many, or a class for an expanded clone.

size: few; J: TRBJ2-3; D: TRBD1; V: TRBV5-6; DNA: TGTGCCAGCCGCACAGGGGGCGGAGATACGCAGTATTTT; CDR3: CASRTGGGDTQYF
size: few; J: TRBJ1-3; D: NA; V: TRBV7-6; DNA: TGTGCCAGCAGCGTGGAACCGGTAACTGGAAACACCATATATTTT; CDR3: CASSVEPVTGNTIYF
size: few; J: TRBJ2-1; D: TRBD2; V: TRBV5-1; DNA: TGCGCCAGCAGCTTGGCCTTCGTCCAGACTAGCGGGAGGGTCTACAATGAGCAGTTCTTC; CDR3: CASSLAFVQTSGRVYNEQFF
size: NA; J: TRBJ1-1; D: NA; V: TRBV29-1; DNA: TGCAGCTTTAGGGGGAACACTGAAGCTTTCTTT; CDR3: CSFRGNTEAFF
size: few; J: TRBJ2-7; D: TRBD2; V: TRBV4-3; DNA: TGCGCCAGCAGCCAAGATTACGGACTAGTGGGCGAGCAGTACTTC; CDR3: CASSQDYGLVGEQYF
size: few; J: TRBJ2-7; D: NA; V: TRBV18; DNA: TGTGCCAGCTCACCACGAGAAGGGGTTAGCTACGAGCAGTACTTC; CDR3: CASSPREGVSYEQYF
size: few; J: TRBJ2-7; D: NA; V: TRBV7-2; DNA: TGTGCCAGCAGCTTGTACCACTCCTACGAGCAGTACTTC; CDR3: CASSLYHSYEQYF
size: few; J: TRBJ2-1; D: NA; V: TRBV2; DNA: TGTGCCAGCTTCGGGACGGACTACAATGAGCAGTTCTTC; CDR3: CASFGTDYNEQFF
size: NA; J: TRBJ2-5; D: TRBD1; V: TRBV4-1; DNA: TGCGCCAGCAGCCAGCAGGACAGGGCGTTTGTGACCCAGTACTTC; CDR3: CASSQQDRAFVTQYF
size: NA; J: TRBJ1-5; D: NA; V: TRBV12-3/TRBV12-4; DNA: TGTGCCAGCAGTTTAACAGTTGTCCAGCCCCAGCATTTT; CDR3: CASSLTVVQPQHF
size: once; J: TRBJ2-1; D: NA; V: TRBV5-5; DNA: TGTGCCAGCAGTCTCCCGGGCAACAATGAGCAGTTCTTC; CDR3: CASSLPGNNEQFF
size: NA; J: TRBJ2-7; D: TRBD2; V: TRBV20-1; DNA: TGCAGTGCTCCCGCAGCGGGGGACTCCTACGAGCAGTACTTC; CDR3: CSAPAAGDSYEQYF
size: NA; J: TRBJ2-5; D: TRBD2; V: TRBV10-3; DNA: TGTGCCATCAGTGGTAGCGGGGGCCAAGAGACCCAGTACTTC; CDR3: CAISGSGGQETQYF
size: few; J: TRBJ1-1; D: NA; V: TRBV6-5; DNA: TGTGCCAGCAGGGACAGTTCGGACACTGAAGCTTTCTTT; CDR3: CASRDSSDTEAFF
size: few; J: TRBJ1-1; D: NA; V: TRBV5-4; DNA: TGTGCCAGCAGCTTGGATAGCAGGGGTAGCACTGAAGCTTTCTTT; CDR3: CASSLDSRGSTEAFF
size: few; J: TRBJ2-3; D: NA; V: TRBV15; DNA: TGTGCCACCAGCAGAGTCTTGGGCCGCGAGGATACGCAGTATTTT; CDR3: CATSRVLGREDTQYF
size: NA; J: TRBJ1-5; D: NA; V: TRBV10-3; DNA: TGTGCCATCAGTGAGTCGATAAGCAATCAGCCCCAGCATTTT; CDR3: CAISESISNQPQHF
size: NA; J: TRBJ2-7; D: TRBD1; V: TRBV12-3/TRBV12-4; DNA: TGTGCCAGCAGCCCTGAGAGAGGGGGCCCCTACGAGCAGTACTTC; CDR3: CASSPERGGPYEQYF
size: few; J: TRBJ2-1; D: NA; V: TRBV29-1; DNA: TGCAGCGTTGAAGGGCAGGGTAAATCAAGTGAGCAGTTCTTC; CDR3: CSVEGQGKSSEQFF
size: NA; J: TRBJ2-1; D: TRBD2; V: TRBV6-1; DNA: TGTGCCAGCAGTGAGGATAGCGGGGGGCCGTACAATGAGCAGTTCTTC; CDR3: CASSEDSGGPYNEQFF
size: few; J: TRBJ2-7; D: TRBD2; V: TRBV20-1; DNA: TGCAGTGCTAGAACTAGCGGGAGGACCCACGAGCAGTACTTC; CDR3: CSARTSGRTHEQYF
size: few; J: TRBJ2-1; D: TRBD1; V: TRBV14; DNA: TGTGCCAGCAGCCAAGGGTTCTCAACAGGGGGGCAGTTCTTC; CDR3: CASSQGFSTGGQFF
size: NA; J: TRBJ2-5; D: TRBD2; V: TRBV7-7; DNA: TGTGCCAGCAGCCCCGCTAGCGGACAAGAGACCCAGTACTTC; CDR3: CASSPASGQETQYF
size: NA; J: TRBJ2-2; D: TRBD1; V: TRBV20-1; DNA: TGCAGTGCTAGCGACAGGGTGAAGAACACCGGGGAGCTGTTTTTT; CDR3: CSASDRVKNTGELFF
size: many; J: TRBJ2-3; D: NA; V: TRBV5-1; DNA: TGCGCCAGCAGCTTTGGAAGCAGCACAGATACGCAGTATTTT; CDR3: CASSFGSSTDTQYF
size: NA; J: TRBJ2-3; D: TRBD2; V: TRBV7-2; DNA: TGTGCCAGCTCCCTAGCGGCCTCAGATACGCAGTATTTT; CDR3: CASSLAASDTQYF
size: few; J: TRBJ2-1; D: NA; V: TRBV11-2; DNA: TGTGCCAGCAGCTTGGGTCCCGGGAAGAACTACAATGAGCAGTTCTTC; CDR3: CASSLGPGKNYNEQFF
size: NA; J: TRBJ2-1; D: TRBD2; V: TRBV24-1; DNA: TGTGCCACCAGTGATGCCGCGGGACTAGCGGGCCACAATGAGCAGTTCTTC; CDR3: CATSDAAGLAGHNEQFF
size: NA; J: TRBJ2-2; D: NA; V: TRBV2; DNA: TGTGCCAGCAGTGAAATTTCCTCGGCGGCTACCGGGGAGCTGTTTTTT; CDR3: CASSEISSAATGELFF
size: few; J: TRBJ2-7; D: TRBD2; V: TRBV12-3/TRBV12-4; DNA: TGTGCCAGCAGTTTAGGGACTAGCGTCTCTCCCTCCTACGAGCAGTACTTC; CDR3: CASSLGTSVSPSYEQYF
size: few; J: TRBJ2-1; D: NA; V: TRBV7-2; DNA: TGTGCCAGCAGCTTAATCCGGCGTCGGGAGCAGTTCTTC; CDR3: CASSLIRRREQFF
size: NA; J: TRBJ2-7; D: TRBD2; V: TRBV5-5; DNA: TGTGCCAGCACTCCAGCGGGGGGGCGGTGGTCCTACGAGCAGTACTTC; CDR3: CASTPAGGRWSYEQYF
size: few; J: TRBJ2-6; D: NA; V: TRBV5-1; DNA: TGCGCCAGCAGCTTGCTGTTTAGGGCCAACGTCCTGACTTTC; CDR3: CASSLLFRANVLTF
size: NA; J: TRBJ2-1; D: TRBD2; V: TRBV6-2/TRBV6-3; DNA: TGTGCCAGCAGTTACGGGAGGACTAGCGGGAGCGGTGAGCAGTTCTTC; CDR3: CASSYGRTSGSGEQFF
size: few; J: TRBJ1-2; D: NA; V: TRBV6-1; DNA: TGTGCCAGCAGTGAATCGGGAGCTGGCTACACCTTC; CDR3: CASSESGAGYTF
size: NA; J: TRBJ2-3; D: NA; V: TRBV19; DNA: TGTGCCACCGAGTCAACAGATACGCAGTATTTT; CDR3: CATESTDTQYF
size: NA; J: TRBJ2-1; D: NA; V: TRBV5-6; DNA: TGTGCCAGCAGCTTGGGGGACGGGTGGGGTTTCTTC; CDR3: CASSLGDGWGFF